The rows below give T cell receptor beta chains drawn from one sample of a study of T cell responses to AZD1222 COVID-19 vaccine. Clones were read by immunoSEQ multiplex PCR, and TCRdb kept only the in-frame ones, dropping some. The sample records tens of thousands of clones, 60% to 85% being singletons. The sequences come from peripheral blood, collected on day 0 of AZD1222 vaccination. All receptors derive from an adult in good health. CDR3s include the opening cysteine and the closing phenylalanine or tryptophan. D genes are given only for firm matches.

TRBJ2-4 TRBV7-9 TRBD2 CASSQRGGLAKNIQYF
TRBJ1-1 TRBV18 TRBD1 CASSPQKTGMNTEAFF
TRBJ2-1 TRBV7-8 TRBD2 CASSPQVAAGGMAFF
TRBJ2-7 TRBV6-5 - CASSLSGAGEQYF
TRBJ1-4 TRBV11-2 - CASSASQGWNEKLFF
TRBJ1-1 TRBV7-9 TRBD1 CALDRELGTEAFF
TRBJ2-7 TRBV6-5 - CASIFRVDGDYEQYF
TRBJ1-4 TRBV12-3/TRBV12-4 - CASRGYNEKLFF
TRBJ2-7 TRBV6-5 TRBD1 CASTQGQGSLEQYF
TRBJ1-3 TRBV11-2 - CASSLMGSGNTIYF
TRBJ2-5 TRBV11-2 - CASSLVTRQETQYF
TRBJ1-4 TRBV5-1 - CASSSWGLDRTNEKLFF
TRBJ1-1 TRBV2 TRBD1 CASSRQGNTEAFF
TRBJ2-3 TRBV7-2 TRBD2 CATAGGSWDTQYF
TRBJ1-5 TRBV6-5 TRBD1 CASKLGGQGRQPQHF
TRBJ2-7 TRBV9 - CASSVGAESSYEQYF